This T cell receptor beta chain was documented in a study of shared clonotypes between healthy human individuals. On this clone: The antigen is not known.

Several immunoSEQ plates held equal portions of the genomic DNA taken from each subset. Sequencing used immunoSEQ multiplex PCR; TCRdb keeps in-frame clones, though not all of them. The table has about 450,000 clones, around 79% seen once. All donors were healthy HIV-negative adults lacking recent acute infections or vaccinations. Overall study results and limits: Since donors were few, the genetic and exposure-history diversity represented was limited. Sequencing depth was expected to affect clonotype sharing among donors.

Germline V gives CDR1 SGHVS, CDR2 FQNEAQ. This CDR3 is 15 amino acids long. With 5 bases removed from V and 4 bases from J, the gap between germline ends came to 15 bases. This sequence originates from a woman aged 35 to 49 in good health. Some clones in this sample may be carry-over from other donors' samples. V gene TRBV7-8 combines with J gene TRBJ1-5; D ambiguous. Sequencing input: PBMCs. As DNA, the CDR3 is TGTGCCAGCAGCGAATCTTTGTTGAGTAATCAGCCCCAGCATTTT. Translated, it gives CASSESLLSNQPQHF.